The TCR beta chain under discussion was sequenced for a study of blood T cell repertoires in COVID-19. Sequencing was performed with immunoSEQ multiplex PCR; in TCRdb, only in-frame clones are kept and a portion is missing. The data contain around 160,000 clones, about 80% of them singletons. V lost 6 bases and J lost 1, with 20 bases in between. The CDR3 runs 17 residues. The germline V gene encodes CDR1 MGHRA and CDR2 YSYEKL. This TCR was recovered from a man in his fifties who had recovered from COVID-19. The gene calls are TRBV4-1 and TRBJ2-3; D might be TRBD1 (5 bases). The sequenced material came from PBMCs or T cells enriched from blood (not recorded which). The CDR3 DNA sequence: TGCGCCAGCAGACCCCGACAGATACCTCGTGGCACAGATACGCAGTATTTT. It codes for CASRPRQIPRGTDTQYF.